This note documents a single T cell receptor beta chain sequence. This clonotype is judged medium-sized (0.01 to 0.1%). Its antigen has not been determined. Qualities for individual bases were not recorded, and no much larger clone is one base off. There are 16 amino acids in the CDR3, from cysteine to phenylalanine inclusive. Only CDR3 DNA remains: 48 bases, in frame from the first base. Reading the germline V gene gives CDR1 SGDLS and CDR2 YYNGEE. From V the trimming removes 0 bases and from J it removes 1 base, while the gene matches leave 4 bases of the junction unaccounted for. The sample originates from a study of CD8 T cells in ankylosing spondylitis (dated by TCRdb to about 2017). General notes on the study: The study set out to find disease-linked TCR variants by profiling T cell receptor beta repertoires in ankylosing spondylitis patients and healthy donors. The full study cohort was made up of about 24 ankylosing spondylitis patients and about a hundred healthy donors. Peripheral blood was sampled, and synovial fluid was also collected from ankylosing spondylitis patients.

The listed sequencing device is Illumina HiSeq 2500. TCR beta libraries were prepared by quantitative 5'-RACE with molecular barcodes. The original methods were these. Disease-linked TCR variants were identified with a new computational method built on a probabilistic model of VDJ rearrangement. TCRdb reanalyzed the raw reads on its own, using fastp at Q25 for trimming and MiXCR for clone calling, and kept in-frame beta chains. Rows merge per CDR3 protein into single entries with the most common DNA and genes. The V and J calls were not made by the authors but by TCRdb's processing. The sample includes some 25,000 distinct CDR3 sequences, with under 3% observed a single time. 7% to 8% of the sample lies in the top ten. Points the paper makes about the study in general: Some of the motif variants had been reported before in the synovial fluid and blood of reactive arthritis patients, a finding that suggests common disease-initiation mechanisms. A CD8+ phenotype was shown by the disease-linked clones, which were found at relatively low frequencies in peripheral blood. Significant enrichment of the disease-linked clones was reported in matched synovial fluid samples from ankylosing spondylitis patients. A TCR beta motif of fewer than 10 highly homologous amino acid variants appeared characteristic of blood from ankylosing spondylitis patients.

The sequenced sample consisted of blood, either unsorted or a sorted T cell fraction (not recorded which). The chain uses TRBV9 and TRBJ2-3; 8 bases in the junction line up with TRBD2. This receptor was taken from a female donor with ankylosing spondylitis or in good health (not recorded which). The DNA reads as follows: TGTGCCAGCAGCGTAGCGGCGGGAGGTCGCACAGATACGCAGTATTTT. It translates to CASSVAAGGRTDTQYF. Reference TRBV9 and TRBJ2-3 genes cover what lies past the CDR3, so the full variable domain is DSGVTQTPKHLITATGQRVTLRCSPRSGDLSVYWYQQSLDQGLQFLIQYYNGEERAKGNILERFSAQQFPDLHSELNLSSLELGDSALYFCASSVAAGGRTDTQYFGPGTRLTVL.